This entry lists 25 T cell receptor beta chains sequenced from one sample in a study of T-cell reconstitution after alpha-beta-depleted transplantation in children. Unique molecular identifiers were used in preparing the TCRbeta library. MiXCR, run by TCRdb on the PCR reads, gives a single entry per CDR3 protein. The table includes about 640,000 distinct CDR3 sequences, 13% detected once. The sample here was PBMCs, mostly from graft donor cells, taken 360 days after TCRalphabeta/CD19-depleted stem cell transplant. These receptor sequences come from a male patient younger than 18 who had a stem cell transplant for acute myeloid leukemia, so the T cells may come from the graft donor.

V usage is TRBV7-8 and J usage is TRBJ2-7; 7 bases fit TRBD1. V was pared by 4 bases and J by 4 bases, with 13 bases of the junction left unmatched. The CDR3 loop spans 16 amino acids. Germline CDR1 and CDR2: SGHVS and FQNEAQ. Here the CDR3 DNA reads TGTGCCAGCAGCTCAATCCGGGACAGCAGGGCATACGAGCAGTACTTC. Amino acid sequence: CASSSIRDSRAYEQYF. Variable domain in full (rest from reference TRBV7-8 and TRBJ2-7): GAGVSQSPRYKVAKRGQDVALRCDPISGHVSLFWYQQALGQGPEFLTYFQNEAQLDKSGLPSDRFFAERPEGSVSTLKIQRTQQEDSAVYLCASSSIRDSRAYEQYFGPGTRLTVT.

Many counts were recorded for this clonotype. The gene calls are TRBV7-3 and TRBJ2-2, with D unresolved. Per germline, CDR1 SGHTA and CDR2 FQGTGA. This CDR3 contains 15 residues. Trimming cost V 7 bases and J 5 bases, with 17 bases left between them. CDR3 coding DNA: TGTGCCAGCACCGTGACCCAAACCCGAACCGGGGAGCTGTTTTTT. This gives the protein CASTVTQTRTGELFF.

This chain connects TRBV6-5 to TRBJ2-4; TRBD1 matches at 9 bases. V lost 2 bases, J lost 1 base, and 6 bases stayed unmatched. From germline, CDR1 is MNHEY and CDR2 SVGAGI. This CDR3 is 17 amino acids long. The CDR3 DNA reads TGTGCCAGCAGTTACACGGGACAGGGATGGGCCAAAAACATTCAGTACTTC. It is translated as CASSYTGQGWAKNIQYF.

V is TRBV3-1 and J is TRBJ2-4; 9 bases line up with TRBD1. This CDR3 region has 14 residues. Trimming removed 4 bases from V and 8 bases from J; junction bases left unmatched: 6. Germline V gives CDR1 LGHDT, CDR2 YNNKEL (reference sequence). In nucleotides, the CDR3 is TGTGCCAGCAGCCTGGGGACAGGGAAGGACATTCAGTACTTC. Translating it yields CASSLGTGKDIQYF.

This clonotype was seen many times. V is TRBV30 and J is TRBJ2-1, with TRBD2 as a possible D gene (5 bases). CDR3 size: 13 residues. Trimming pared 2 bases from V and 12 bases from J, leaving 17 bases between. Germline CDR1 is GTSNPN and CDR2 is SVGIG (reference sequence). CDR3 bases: TGTGCCTGGAGTCAGACTACTAGGATTGGGCAGTTCTTC. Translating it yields CAWSQTTRIGQFF.

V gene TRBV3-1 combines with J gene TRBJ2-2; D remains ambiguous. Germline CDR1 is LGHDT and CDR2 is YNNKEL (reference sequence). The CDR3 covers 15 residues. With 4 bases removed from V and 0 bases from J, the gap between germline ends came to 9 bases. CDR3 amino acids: CASSPEPTNTGELFF. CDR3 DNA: TGTGCCAGCAGCCCGGAACCTACGAACACCGGGGAGCTGTTTTTT.

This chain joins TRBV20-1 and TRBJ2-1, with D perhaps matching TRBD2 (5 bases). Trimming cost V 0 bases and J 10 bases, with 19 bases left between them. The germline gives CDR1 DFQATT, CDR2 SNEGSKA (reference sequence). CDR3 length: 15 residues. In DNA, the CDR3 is TGCAGTGCTAGAGATAGGACTCGGCAACAATGGGAGCAGTTCTTC. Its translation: CSARDRTRQQWEQFF.

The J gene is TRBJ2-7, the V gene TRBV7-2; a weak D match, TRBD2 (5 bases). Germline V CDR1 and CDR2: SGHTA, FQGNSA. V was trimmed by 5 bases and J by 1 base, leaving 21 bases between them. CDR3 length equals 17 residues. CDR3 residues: CASSLSPGVVRSYEQYF. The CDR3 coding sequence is TGTGCCAGCAGCCTAAGCCCCGGGGTAGTTCGATCCTACGAGCAGTACTTC.

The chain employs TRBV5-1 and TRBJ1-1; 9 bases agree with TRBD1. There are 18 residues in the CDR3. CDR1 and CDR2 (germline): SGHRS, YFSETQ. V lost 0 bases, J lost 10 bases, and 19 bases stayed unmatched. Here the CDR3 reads CASSLGDRVAPLPGGAFF. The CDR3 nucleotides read TGCGCCAGCAGCTTGGGGGACAGGGTAGCCCCCCTCCCTGGGGGAGCTTTCTTT.

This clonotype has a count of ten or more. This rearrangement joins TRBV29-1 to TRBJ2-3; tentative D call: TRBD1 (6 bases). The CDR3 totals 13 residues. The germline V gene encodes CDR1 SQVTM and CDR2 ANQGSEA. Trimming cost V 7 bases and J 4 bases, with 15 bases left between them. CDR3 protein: CSGYRVGADTQYF. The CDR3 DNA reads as TGCAGCGGATACAGGGTCGGCGCAGATACGCAGTATTTT.

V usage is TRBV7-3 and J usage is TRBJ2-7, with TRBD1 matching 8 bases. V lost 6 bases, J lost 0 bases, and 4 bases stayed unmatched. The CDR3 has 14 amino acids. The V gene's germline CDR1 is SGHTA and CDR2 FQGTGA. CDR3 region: CASSRTGPSYEQYF. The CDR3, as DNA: TGTGCCAGCAGTCGGACAGGGCCCTCCTACGAGCAGTACTTC.

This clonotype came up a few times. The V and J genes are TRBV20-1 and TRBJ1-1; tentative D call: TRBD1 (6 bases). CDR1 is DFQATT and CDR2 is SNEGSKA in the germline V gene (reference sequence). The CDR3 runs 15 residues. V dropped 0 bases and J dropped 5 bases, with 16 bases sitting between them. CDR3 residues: CSAREIRGGGTEAFF. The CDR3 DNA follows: TGCAGTGCTAGAGAGATAAGGGGAGGGGGTACTGAAGCTTTCTTT.

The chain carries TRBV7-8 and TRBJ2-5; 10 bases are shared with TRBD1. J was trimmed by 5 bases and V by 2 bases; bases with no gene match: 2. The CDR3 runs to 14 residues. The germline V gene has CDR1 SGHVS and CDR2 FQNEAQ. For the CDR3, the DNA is TGTGCCAGCAGCTTACCGGACAGGGGGGAGACCCAGTACTTC. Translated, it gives CASSLPDRGETQYF.

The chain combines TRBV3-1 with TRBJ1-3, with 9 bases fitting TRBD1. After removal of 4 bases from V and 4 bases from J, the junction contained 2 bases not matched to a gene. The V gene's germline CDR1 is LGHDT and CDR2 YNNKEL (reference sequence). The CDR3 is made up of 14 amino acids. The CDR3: CASSPGTGGNTIYF. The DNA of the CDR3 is TGTGCCAGCAGCCCAGGGACAGGGGGAAACACCATATATTTT.

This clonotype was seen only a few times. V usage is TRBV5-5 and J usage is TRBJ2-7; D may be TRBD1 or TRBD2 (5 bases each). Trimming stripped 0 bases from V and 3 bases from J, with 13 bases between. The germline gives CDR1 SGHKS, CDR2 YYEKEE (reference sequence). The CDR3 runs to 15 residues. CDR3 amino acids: CASSLVGVPLYEQYF. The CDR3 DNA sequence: TGTGCCAGCAGCTTGGTGGGGGTCCCCCTCTACGAGCAGTACTTC.

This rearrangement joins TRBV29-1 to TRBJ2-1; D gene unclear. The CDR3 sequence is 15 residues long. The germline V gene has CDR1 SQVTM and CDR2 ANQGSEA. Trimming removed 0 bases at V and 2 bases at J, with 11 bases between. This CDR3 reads CSVEEPAFTYNEQFF. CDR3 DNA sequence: TGCAGCGTTGAAGAGCCAGCATTTACCTACAATGAGCAGTTCTTC.

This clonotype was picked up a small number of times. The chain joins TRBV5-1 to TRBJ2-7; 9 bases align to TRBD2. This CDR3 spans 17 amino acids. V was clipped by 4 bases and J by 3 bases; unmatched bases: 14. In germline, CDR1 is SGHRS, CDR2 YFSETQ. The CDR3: CASSPREVAGDNYEQYF. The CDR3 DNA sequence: TGCGCCAGCAGCCCGAGAGAGGTAGCGGGAGACAACTACGAGCAGTACTTC.

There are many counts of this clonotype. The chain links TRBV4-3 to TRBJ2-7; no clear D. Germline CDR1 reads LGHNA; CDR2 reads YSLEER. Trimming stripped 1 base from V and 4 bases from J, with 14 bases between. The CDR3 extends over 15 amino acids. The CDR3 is CASSQVPHSSYEQYF. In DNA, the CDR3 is TGCGCCAGCAGCCAAGTCCCTCATTCCTCTTACGAGCAGTACTTC.

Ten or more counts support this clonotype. In DNA form, the CDR3 reads TGTGCCAGCAGCCAAGAGACGGGAGCGCTACGGCCCCTCGTCCAAGAGACCCAGTACTTC. This translates into CASSQETGALRPLVQETQYF. The chain links TRBV4-2 to TRBJ2-5, with D possibly being TRBD2 (6 bases). Trimming took off 0 bases at V and 1 base at J, with 24 bases between the two ends. The germline gives CDR1 LGHNA, CDR2 YNFKEQ. There are 20 residues in the CDR3.

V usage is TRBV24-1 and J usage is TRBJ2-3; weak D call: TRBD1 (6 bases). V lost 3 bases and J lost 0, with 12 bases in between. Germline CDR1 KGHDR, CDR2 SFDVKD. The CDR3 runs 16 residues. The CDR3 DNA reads TGTGCCACCAGTGATCCCCGGACAGCCAGCACAGATACGCAGTATTTT. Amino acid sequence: CATSDPRTASTDTQYF.

For the CDR3, the DNA is TGTGCCAGCAGCCCCCAGCTAGCGGGGGCGGGCGAGCAGTACTTC. It is translated as CASSPQLAGAGEQYF. The J gene is TRBJ2-7, the V gene TRBV7-2, with TRBD2 matching 10 bases. The CDR3 covers 15 residues. The germline gives CDR1 SGHTA, CDR2 FQGNSA. The J segment lost 6 bases and the V segment lost 5 bases, leaving 10 bases of the junction unmatched.

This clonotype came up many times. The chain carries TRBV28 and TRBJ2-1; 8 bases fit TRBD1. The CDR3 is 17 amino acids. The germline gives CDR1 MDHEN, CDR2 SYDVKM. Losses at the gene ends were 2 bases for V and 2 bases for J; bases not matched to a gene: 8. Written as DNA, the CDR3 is TGTGCCAGCAGTTTACTGGACAGGGCAGCTACCTACAATGAGCAGTTCTTC. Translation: CASSLLDRAATYNEQFF.

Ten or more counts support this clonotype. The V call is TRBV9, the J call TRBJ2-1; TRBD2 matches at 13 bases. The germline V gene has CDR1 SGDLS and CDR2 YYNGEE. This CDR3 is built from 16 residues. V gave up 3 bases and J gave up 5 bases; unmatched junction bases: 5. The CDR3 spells CASSGSGLAGNNEQFF. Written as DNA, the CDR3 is TGTGCCAGCAGCGGATCGGGACTAGCGGGAAACAATGAGCAGTTCTTC.

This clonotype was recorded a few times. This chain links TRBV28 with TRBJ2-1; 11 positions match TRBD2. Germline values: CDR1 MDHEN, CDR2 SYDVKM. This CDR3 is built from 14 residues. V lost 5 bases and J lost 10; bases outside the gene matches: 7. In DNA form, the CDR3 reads TGTGCCAGCAGTCTTAGCGGGAGGGCTTGGGAGCAGTTCTTC. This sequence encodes CASSLSGRAWEQFF.

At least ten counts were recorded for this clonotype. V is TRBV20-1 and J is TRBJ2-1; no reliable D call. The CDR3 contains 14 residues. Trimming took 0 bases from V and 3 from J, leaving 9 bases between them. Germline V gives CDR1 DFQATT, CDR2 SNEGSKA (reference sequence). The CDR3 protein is CSARDWTHYNEQFF. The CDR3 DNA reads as TGCAGTGCTAGAGATTGGACGCACTACAATGAGCAGTTCTTC.